This is a list of T cell receptor beta chains from one sample in a study of blood T cell repertoires in COVID-19. Generated by immunoSEQ multiplex PCR, the TCRdb table keeps only in-frame clones and is missing some. This table has 140,000 to 150,000 clones, 80% appearing once. Sequences were obtained from peripheral blood. The receptors originated from a man between 70 and 80 years old who had recovered from COVID-19. CDR3s include the opening cysteine and the closing phenylalanine or tryptophan. D genes are given only for firm matches. For some rows the clone size is stated as once, few or many, or as a class when expanded; others skip it.

v_gene: TRBV3-1/TRBV3-2; len: 14; d_gene: TRBD1; abundance: once; j_gene: TRBJ1-2; CDR3aa: CASSRDRGRNGYTF; CDR3nt: TGTGCCAGCAGCCGGGACAGGGGGCGGAATGGCTACACCTTC
v_gene: TRBV12-3/TRBV12-4; len: 13; d_gene: TRBD1; abundance: NA; j_gene: TRBJ2-7; CDR3aa: CASNSLGGDEQYF; CDR3nt: TGTGCCAGCAACTCGCTAGGGGGCGACGAGCAGTACTTC
v_gene: TRBV6-1; len: 13; d_gene: NA; abundance: NA; j_gene: TRBJ2-7; CDR3aa: CASSEVHYYEQYF; CDR3nt: TGTGCCAGCAGTGAGGTACACTACTACGAGCAGTACTTC
v_gene: TRBV7-2; len: 15; d_gene: TRBD1; abundance: once; j_gene: TRBJ2-1; CDR3aa: CASSPQGNRWYEQFF; CDR3nt: TGTGCCAGCAGCCCACAGGGGAACAGGTGGTATGAGCAGTTCTTC
v_gene: TRBV6-4; len: 13; d_gene: TRBD2; abundance: NA; j_gene: TRBJ2-3; CDR3aa: CASSVLAGYTQYF; CDR3nt: TGTGCCAGCAGTGTACTAGCGGGATATACGCAGTATTTT
v_gene: TRBV2; len: 13; d_gene: TRBD1; abundance: NA; j_gene: TRBJ1-1; CDR3aa: CASSRDRSPEAFF; CDR3nt: TGTGCCAGCAGTCGGGACAGGTCCCCCGAAGCTTTCTTT
v_gene: TRBV23-1; len: 16; d_gene: NA; abundance: few; j_gene: TRBJ1-5; CDR3aa: CASSLRGAHRNQPQHF; CDR3nt: TGCGCCAGCAGTCTGCGGGGGGCTCATCGCAATCAGCCCCAGCATTTT
v_gene: TRBV19; len: 15; d_gene: NA; abundance: NA; j_gene: TRBJ1-5; CDR3aa: CASRGVPGIGQPQHF; CDR3nt: TGTGCCAGTAGAGGCGTGCCGGGGATAGGTCAGCCCCAGCATTTT
v_gene: TRBV11-2; len: 14; d_gene: TRBD1; abundance: once; j_gene: TRBJ2-2; CDR3aa: CASSLQGATGELFF; CDR3nt: TGTGCCAGCAGCTTACAGGGGGCCACCGGGGAGCTGTTTTTT
v_gene: TRBV7-2; len: 15; d_gene: NA; abundance: NA; j_gene: TRBJ1-1; CDR3aa: CASSQRPVQGTEAFF; CDR3nt: TGTGCCAGCAGCCAGCGACCAGTGCAGGGGACTGAAGCTTTCTTT
v_gene: TRBV5-1; len: 16; d_gene: NA; abundance: NA; j_gene: TRBJ2-7; CDR3aa: CASSLGGRGRSYEQYF; CDR3nt: TGCGCCAGCAGCTTGGGGGGGCGCGGACGATCCTACGAGCAGTACTTC
v_gene: TRBV27; len: 13; d_gene: TRBD1; abundance: NA; j_gene: TRBJ1-2; CDR3aa: CASTPGQGYGYTF; CDR3nt: TGTGCCAGCACCCCGGGACAGGGATATGGCTACACCTTC
v_gene: TRBV10-2; len: 15; d_gene: TRBD2; abundance: once; j_gene: TRBJ2-7; CDR3aa: CASSRLAGEYSEQYF; CDR3nt: TGCGCCAGCAGCCGACTAGCGGGAGAGTATTCCGAGCAGTACTTC
v_gene: TRBV30; len: 16; d_gene: NA; abundance: NA; j_gene: TRBJ1-1; CDR3aa: CAWNNLREGSRTEAFF; CDR3nt: TGTGCCTGGAATAACCTACGGGAGGGCTCCCGGACTGAAGCTTTCTTT
v_gene: TRBV16; len: 13; d_gene: NA; abundance: few; j_gene: TRBJ1-1; CDR3aa: CASSWGRNTEAFF; CDR3nt: TGTGCCAGCAGCTGGGGCAGGAACACTGAAGCTTTCTTT
v_gene: TRBV7-9; len: 14; d_gene: NA; abundance: NA; j_gene: TRBJ2-1; CDR3aa: CASSLVAVPNEQFF; CDR3nt: TGTGCCAGCAGCTTAGTGGCAGTGCCGAATGAGCAGTTCTTC
v_gene: TRBV5-1; len: 16; d_gene: NA; abundance: NA; j_gene: TRBJ2-5; CDR3aa: CASSSLPGGQQETQYF; CDR3nt: TGCGCCAGCAGCTCCCTCCCTGGCGGACAGCAAGAGACCCAGTACTTC
v_gene: TRBV7-2; len: 15; d_gene: TRBD2; abundance: NA; j_gene: TRBJ2-7; CDR3aa: CASSLALGGRSEQYF; CDR3nt: TGTGCCAGCAGCTTAGCGCTTGGCGGGAGATCCGAGCAGTACTTC
v_gene: TRBV29-1; len: 12; d_gene: NA; abundance: NA; j_gene: TRBJ1-5; CDR3aa: CSVAEGNQPQHF; CDR3nt: TGCAGCGTTGCTGAGGGCAATCAGCCCCAGCATTTT
v_gene: TRBV27; len: 13; d_gene: NA; abundance: NA; j_gene: TRBJ2-7; CDR3aa: CASSLSQSYEQYF; CDR3nt: TGTGCCAGCAGTTTATCGCAGTCCTACGAGCAGTACTTC
v_gene: TRBV9; len: 15; d_gene: TRBD2; abundance: NA; j_gene: TRBJ2-3; CDR3aa: CASSLTSGSTDTQYF; CDR3nt: TGTGCCAGCAGCCTGACTAGCGGGAGCACAGATACGCAGTATTTT
v_gene: TRBV5-1; len: 16; d_gene: TRBD1; abundance: NA; j_gene: TRBJ1-1; CDR3aa: CASSFDRATMNTEAFF; CDR3nt: TGCGCCAGCAGCTTTGACAGGGCGACCATGAACACTGAAGCTTTCTTT
v_gene: TRBV29-1; len: 15; d_gene: TRBD2; abundance: NA; j_gene: TRBJ2-3; CDR3aa: CSVGTSGRATDTQYF; CDR3nt: TGCAGCGTTGGGACTAGCGGGAGGGCAACAGATACGCAGTATTTT
v_gene: TRBV4-2; len: 16; d_gene: NA; abundance: few; j_gene: TRBJ1-6; CDR3aa: CASSQDGSSYNSPLHF; CDR3nt: TGTGCCAGCAGCCAAGATGGGAGCTCCTATAATTCACCCCTCCACTTT
v_gene: TRBV5-1; len: 15; d_gene: TRBD2; abundance: NA; j_gene: TRBJ2-7; CDR3aa: CASSLESAGVYEQYF; CDR3nt: TGCGCCAGCAGCTTGGAGTCGGCGGGAGTCTACGAGCAGTACTTC
v_gene: TRBV7-7; len: 14; d_gene: TRBD2; abundance: NA; j_gene: TRBJ2-5; CDR3aa: CASSTGLAGETQYF; CDR3nt: TGTGCCAGCAGCACAGGACTAGCGGGAGAGACCCAGTACTTC
v_gene: TRBV11-2; len: 16; d_gene: TRBD2; abundance: NA; j_gene: TRBJ2-1; CDR3aa: CASGDRLAGVLDEQFF; CDR3nt: TGTGCCAGCGGAGATAGACTAGCGGGAGTTTTAGATGAGCAGTTCTTC
v_gene: TRBV27; len: 13; d_gene: NA; abundance: NA; j_gene: TRBJ1-1; CDR3aa: CASSPEGSTEAFF; CDR3nt: TGTGCCAGCAGTCCTGAGGGAAGCACTGAAGCTTTCTTT
v_gene: TRBV11-2; len: 15; d_gene: NA; abundance: once; j_gene: TRBJ2-7; CDR3aa: CASSLWGPGAYEQYF; CDR3nt: TGTGCCAGCAGCTTGTGGGGCCCTGGGGCCTACGAGCAGTACTTC
v_gene: TRBV7-8; len: 14; d_gene: TRBD2; abundance: few; j_gene: TRBJ2-7; CDR3aa: CASSPLAGAVEQYF; CDR3nt: TGTGCCAGCAGCCCACTAGCGGGAGCGGTCGAGCAGTACTTC
v_gene: TRBV5-1; len: 16; d_gene: TRBD2; abundance: NA; j_gene: TRBJ2-1; CDR3aa: CASSLGRLAGKNEQFF; CDR3nt: TGCGCCAGCAGCTTGGGGAGACTAGCGGGAAAGAATGAGCAGTTCTTC
v_gene: TRBV5-1; len: 14; d_gene: TRBD2; abundance: NA; j_gene: TRBJ2-5; CDR3aa: CASSSIAGRETQYF; CDR3nt: TGCGCCAGCAGCTCCATAGCGGGCAGAGAGACCCAGTACTTC